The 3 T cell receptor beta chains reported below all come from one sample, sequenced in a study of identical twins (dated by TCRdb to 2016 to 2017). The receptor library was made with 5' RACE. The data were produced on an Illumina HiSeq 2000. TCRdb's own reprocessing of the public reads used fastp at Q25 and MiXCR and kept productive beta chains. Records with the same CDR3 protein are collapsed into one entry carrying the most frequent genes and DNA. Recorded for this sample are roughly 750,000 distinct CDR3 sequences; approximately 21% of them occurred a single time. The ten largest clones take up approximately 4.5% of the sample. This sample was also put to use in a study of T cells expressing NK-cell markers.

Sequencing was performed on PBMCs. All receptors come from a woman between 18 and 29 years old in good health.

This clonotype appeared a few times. The CDR3 loop is CASSIGGRSPGTQYF. The CDR3 region has the DNA TGTGCCAGCAGTATAGGGGGCAGGAGCCCTGGTACGCAGTATTTT. This chain joins TRBV2 and TRBJ2-3; 7 bases are shared with TRBD1. CDR1 is SNHLY, CDR2 FYNNEI, per germline. With 5 bases clipped from V and 8 bases from J, the junction kept 13 bases outside the gene matches. The CDR3 sequence is 15 residues long.

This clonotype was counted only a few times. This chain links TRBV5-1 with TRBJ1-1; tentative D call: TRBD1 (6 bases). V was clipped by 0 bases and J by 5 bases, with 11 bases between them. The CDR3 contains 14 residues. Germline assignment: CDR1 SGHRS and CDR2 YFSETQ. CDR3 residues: CASSLEGVRTEAFF. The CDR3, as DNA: TGCGCCAGCAGCTTGGAGGGGGTGAGGACTGAAGCTTTCTTT.

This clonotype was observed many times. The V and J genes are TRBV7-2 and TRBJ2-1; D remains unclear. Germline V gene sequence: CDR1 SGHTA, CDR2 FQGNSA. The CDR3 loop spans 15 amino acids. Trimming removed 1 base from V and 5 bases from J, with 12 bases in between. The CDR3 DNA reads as TGTGCCAGCAGCTTAGTAGCTAGTAAGAACAATGAGCAGTTCTTC. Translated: CASSLVASKNNEQFF.